Below are 2 T cell receptor beta chains sequenced from a single sample in a study of Graves' ophthalmopathy and Graves' hyperthyroidism. The TCR beta CDR3 regions underwent amplification from RNA transcripts. First-round RT-PCR relied on HTBI primers, and a second-round multiplex PCR came next. Each CDR3 protein gets one entry after TCRdb re-called the multiplex PCR reads with MiXCR. The sample lists under 200,000 distinct CDR3 sequences; over 35% were seen once. Sample: peripheral blood. These receptor sequences come from a woman between 40 and 50 years old with Graves' ophthalmopathy.

The sample holds many counts of this clonotype. The chain combines TRBV11-2 with TRBJ2-2; perhaps TRBD1 as D (6 bases). V lost 5 bases and J 7 bases, leaving 17 bases between the germline ends. There are 15 residues in the CDR3. Germline CDR1 SGHAT, CDR2 FQNNGV. CDR3 sequence reads: CASSPNTGLVGELFF. In nucleotides, the CDR3 is TGTGCCAGCAGCCCTAATACAGGGCTCGTCGGGGAGCTGTTTTTT.

This clonotype was recorded many times. V gene TRBV15 combines with J gene TRBJ1-2; tentatively, D is TRBD1 (6 bases). Per the germline V gene, CDR1 is LNHNV and CDR2 is YYDKDF (reference sequence). The CDR3 runs 13 residues. V lost 5 bases, J lost 4 bases, and 11 bases lay in between. The CDR3 bases are TGTGCCACCAGCGCGGGACACCTCTATGGCTACACCTTC. Protein product: CATSAGHLYGYTF. The full variable domain, rest sourced from reference TRBV15 and TRBJ1-2, is DAMVIQNPRYQVTQFGKPVTLSCSQTLNHNVMYWYQQKSSQAPKLLFHYYDKDFNNEADTPDNFQSRRPNTSFCFLDIRSPGLGDTAMYLCATSAGHLYGYTFGSGTRLTVV.